Sequencing of this T cell receptor (beta chain) was carried out in a study of blood T cell repertoires in COVID-19. Study in general: Collection of acute and convalescent COVID-19 samples took place in the United States, Italy and Spain. From T cells, B-cell-depleted T cells, or PBMCs came the material, which was cDNA or gDNA.

As processed by the authors: How many nucleated cells were present was estimated from reference gene primer amplification. The assay was immunoSEQ multiplex PCR, and TCRdb's table has in-frame clones only and misses some. V, J and clone size derive from that table, while D and trimming were established from the DNA sequence. The repertoire includes some 150,000 clones, about 90% of them detected once, and around 3% sits in the top ten. This CDR3 comprises 14 residues. The V gene lost 6 bases and the J gene lost 6 bases, with 17 bases spanning the gap. Germline assignment: CDR1 MNHEY and CDR2 SMNVEV (reference sequence).

The sample taken for sequencing was peripheral blood. V gene TRBV27 combines with J gene TRBJ1-1; tentatively, D is TRBD1 (5 bases). This receptor was obtained from a man between 60 and 75 years old with acute or convalescent COVID-19. CDR3 sequence (DNA): TGTGCCAGCAGCCTAACTCCCCGGGGGGCTGAAGCTTTCTTT. Translation gives CASSLTPRGAEAFF.